This T cell receptor beta chain emerged from a study of blood T cell repertoires in COVID-19. Across the study: PBMCs, B-cell-depleted T cells, or T cells provided the cDNA or gDNA that made up the material.

Germline CDR1 SGHNT, CDR2 YYREEE (reference sequence). The CDR3 is 15 residues long. The J segment lost 5 bases and the V segment lost 0 bases, leaving 5 bases of the junction unmatched. In the authors' methods: Researchers report that nucleated cell counts were estimated from reference gene primer amplification. The data were produced by immunoSEQ multiplex PCR, yet TCRdb's version contains in-frame clones alone and is incomplete. The D gene and trimming were derived from the DNA, and the V and J assignments and clone size from that table. This table holds some 270,000 clones, roughly four fifths found once. The age range of participants was about 18 to 95 years, with residence in about 25 US areas. Cohort 3 recovered donors had two negative PCRs, clearance, or symptom resolution.

This TCR was recovered from a man aged 50-60 years who had recovered from COVID-19. The V gene is TRBV5-4, the J gene TRBJ2-3; 8 bases agree with TRBD2. Sequencing input: PBMCs or T cells enriched from blood (not recorded which). CDR3 amino acids: CASSLGGGGKDTQYF. As DNA, the CDR3 is TGTGCCAGCAGCTTGGGTGGCGGGGGGAAAGATACGCAGTATTTT.